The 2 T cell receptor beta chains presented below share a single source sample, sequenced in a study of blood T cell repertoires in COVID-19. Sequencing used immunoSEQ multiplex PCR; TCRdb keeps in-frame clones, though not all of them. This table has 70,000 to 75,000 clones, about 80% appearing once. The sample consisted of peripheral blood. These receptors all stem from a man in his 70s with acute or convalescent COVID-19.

CDR3 sequence reads: CASSSTTGRGGELFF. The CDR3 nucleotides read TGCGCCAGCAGCTCGACGACAGGGCGGGGCGGGGAGCTGTTTTTT. The rearrangement joins TRBV5-1 to TRBJ2-2, with a weak D call TRBD1 (7 bases). Between the trimmed V and J ends, which lost 3 bases and 7 bases, there was a span of 16 bases. Germline V CDR1 and CDR2: SGHRS, YFSETQ. This CDR3 spans 15 amino acids.

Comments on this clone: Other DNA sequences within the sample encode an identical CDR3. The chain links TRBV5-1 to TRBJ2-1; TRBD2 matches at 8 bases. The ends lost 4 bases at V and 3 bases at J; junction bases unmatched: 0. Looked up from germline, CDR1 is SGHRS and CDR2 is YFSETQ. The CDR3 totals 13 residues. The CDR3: CASSGTSYNEQFF. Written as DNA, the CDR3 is TGCGCCAGCAGCGGGACTAGCTACAATGAGCAGTTCTTC.